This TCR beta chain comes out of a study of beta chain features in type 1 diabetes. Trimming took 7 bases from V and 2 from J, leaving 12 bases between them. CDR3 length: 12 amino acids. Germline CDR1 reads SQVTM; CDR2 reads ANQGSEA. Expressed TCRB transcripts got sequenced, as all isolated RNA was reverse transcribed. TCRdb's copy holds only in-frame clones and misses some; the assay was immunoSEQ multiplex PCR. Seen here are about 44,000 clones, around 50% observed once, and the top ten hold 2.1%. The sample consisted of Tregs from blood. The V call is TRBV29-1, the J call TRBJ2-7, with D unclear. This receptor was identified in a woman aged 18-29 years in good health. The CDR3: CSGLESTYEQYF. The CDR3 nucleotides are TGCAGCGGGCTAGAGTCAACCTACGAGCAGTACTTC.